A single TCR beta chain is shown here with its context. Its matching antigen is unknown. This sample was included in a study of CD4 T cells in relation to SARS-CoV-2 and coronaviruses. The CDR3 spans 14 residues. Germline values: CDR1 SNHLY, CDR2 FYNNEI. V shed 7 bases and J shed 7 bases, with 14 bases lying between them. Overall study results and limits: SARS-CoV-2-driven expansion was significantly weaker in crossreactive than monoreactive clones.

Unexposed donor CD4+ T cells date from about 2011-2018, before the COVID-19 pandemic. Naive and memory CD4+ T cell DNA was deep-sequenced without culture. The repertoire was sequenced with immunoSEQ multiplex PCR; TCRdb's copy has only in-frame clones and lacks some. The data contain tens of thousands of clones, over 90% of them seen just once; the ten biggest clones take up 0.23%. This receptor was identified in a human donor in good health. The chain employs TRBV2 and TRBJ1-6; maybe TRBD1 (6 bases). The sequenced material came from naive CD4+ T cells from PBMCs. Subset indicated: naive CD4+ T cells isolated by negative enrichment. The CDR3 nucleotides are TGTGCCAGCAAGGGGGTGCCCTCAAATTCACCCCTCCACTTT. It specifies CASKGVPSNSPLHF.